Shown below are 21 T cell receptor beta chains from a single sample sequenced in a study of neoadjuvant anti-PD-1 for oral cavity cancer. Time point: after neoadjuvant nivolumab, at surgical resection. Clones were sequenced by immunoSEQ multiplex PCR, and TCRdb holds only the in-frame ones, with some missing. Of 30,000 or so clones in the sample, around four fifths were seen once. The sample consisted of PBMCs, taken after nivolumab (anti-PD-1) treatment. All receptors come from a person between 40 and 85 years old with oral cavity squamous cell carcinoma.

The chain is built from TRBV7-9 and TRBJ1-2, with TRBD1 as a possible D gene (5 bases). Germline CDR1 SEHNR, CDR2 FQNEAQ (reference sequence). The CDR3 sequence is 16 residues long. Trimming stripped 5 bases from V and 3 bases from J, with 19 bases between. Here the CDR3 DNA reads TGTGCCAGCAGCGTGCATACGGCCAGGGAGGACTATGGCTACACCTTC. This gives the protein CASSVHTAREDYGYTF.

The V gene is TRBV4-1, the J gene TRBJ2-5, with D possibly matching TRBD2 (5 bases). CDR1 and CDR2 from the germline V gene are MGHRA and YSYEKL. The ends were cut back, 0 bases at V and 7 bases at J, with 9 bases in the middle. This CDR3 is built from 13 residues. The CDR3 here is CASSQETSGTQYF. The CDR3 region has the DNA TGCGCCAGCAGCCAAGAAACCAGCGGGACCCAGTACTTC.

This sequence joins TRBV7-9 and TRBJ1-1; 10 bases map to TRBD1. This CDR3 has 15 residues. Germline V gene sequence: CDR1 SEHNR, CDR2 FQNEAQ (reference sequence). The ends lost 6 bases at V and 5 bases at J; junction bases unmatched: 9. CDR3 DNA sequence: TGTGCCAGCAGACATAAGACAGGGGGCGAGACTGAAGCTTTCTTT. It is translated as CASRHKTGGETEAFF.

CDR3 region: CASSSGTGSYNEQFF. DNA for the CDR3: TGTGCCAGCAGTTCCGGGACAGGCTCCTACAATGAGCAGTTCTTC. This chain connects TRBV5-5 to TRBJ2-1, with 8 bases that match TRBD1. With V trimmed by 5 bases and J by 0 bases, 4 bases remained unmatched. The CDR3 runs to 15 residues. From germline, CDR1 is SGHKS and CDR2 YYEKEE (reference sequence). Supplemented by reference TRBV5-5 and TRBJ2-1, the full variable domain reads DAGVTQSPTHLIKTRGQQVTLRCSPISGHKSVSWYQQVLGQGPQFIFQYYEKEERGRGNFPDRFSARQFPNYSSELNVNALLLGDSALYLCASSSGTGSYNEQFFGPGTRLTVL.

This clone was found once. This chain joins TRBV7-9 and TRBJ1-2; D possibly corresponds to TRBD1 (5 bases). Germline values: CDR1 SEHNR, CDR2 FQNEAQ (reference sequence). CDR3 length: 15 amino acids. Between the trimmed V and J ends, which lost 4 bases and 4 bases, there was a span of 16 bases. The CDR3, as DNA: TGTGCCAGCAGCTCCGGGACGTATAAGGGCTATGGCTACACCTTC. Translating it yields CASSSGTYKGYGYTF.

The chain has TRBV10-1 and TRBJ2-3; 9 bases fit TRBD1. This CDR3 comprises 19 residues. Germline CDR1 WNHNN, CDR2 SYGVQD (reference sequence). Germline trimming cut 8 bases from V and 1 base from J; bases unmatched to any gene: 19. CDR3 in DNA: TGCGCCAGCGGGGGACACCCCGGGACAGGGTCTACCGGCACAGATACGCAGTATTTT. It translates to CASGGHPGTGSTGTDTQYF.

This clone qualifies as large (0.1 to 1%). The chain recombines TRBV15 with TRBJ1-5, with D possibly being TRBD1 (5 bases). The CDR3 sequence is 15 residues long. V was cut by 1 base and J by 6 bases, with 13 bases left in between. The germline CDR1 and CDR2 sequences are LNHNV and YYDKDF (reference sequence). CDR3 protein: CATSRGTEGSQPQHF. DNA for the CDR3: TGTGCCACCAGCAGAGGCACTGAGGGGAGTCAGCCCCAGCATTTT.

CDR3 sequence (DNA): TGTGCCAGCAAGGGGACTAGCGGTGCCGGCTCCTACGAGCAGTACTTC. Its protein is CASKGTSGAGSYEQYF. This sequence joins TRBV6-6 and TRBJ2-7, with 11 bases matching TRBD2. The V gene end was trimmed by 7 bases and the J gene end by 0 bases; junction bases not matched to a gene: 8. The CDR3 contains 16 residues. CDR1 and CDR2 (germline): MNHNY, SVGAGI (reference sequence).

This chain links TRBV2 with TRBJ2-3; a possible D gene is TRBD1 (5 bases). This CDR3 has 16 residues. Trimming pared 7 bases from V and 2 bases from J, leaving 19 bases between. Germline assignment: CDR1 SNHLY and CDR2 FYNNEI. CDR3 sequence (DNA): TGTGCCAGCACCCGCAGGGAACTTGCCTACACAGATACGCAGTATTTT. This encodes CASTRRELAYTDTQYF. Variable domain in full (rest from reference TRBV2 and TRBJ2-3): EPEVTQTPSHQVTQMGQEVILRCVPISNHLYFYWYRQILGQKVEFLVSFYNNEISEKSEIFDDQFSVERPDGSNFTLKIRSTKLEDSAMYFCASTRRELAYTDTQYFGPGTRLTVL.

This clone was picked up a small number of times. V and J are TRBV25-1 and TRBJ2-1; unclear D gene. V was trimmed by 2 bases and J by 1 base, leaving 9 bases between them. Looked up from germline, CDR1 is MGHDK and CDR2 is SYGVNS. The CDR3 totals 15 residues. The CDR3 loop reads CASSEMMGSYNEQFF. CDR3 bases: TGTGCCAGCAGTGAAATGATGGGTTCCTACAATGAGCAGTTCTTC.

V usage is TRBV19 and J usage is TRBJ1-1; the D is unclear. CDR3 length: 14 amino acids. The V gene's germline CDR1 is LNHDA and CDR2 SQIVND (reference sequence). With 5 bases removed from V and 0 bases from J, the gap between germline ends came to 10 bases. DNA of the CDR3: TGTGCCAGTAGTCCTAACAATTTGAACACTGAAGCTTTCTTT. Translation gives CASSPNNLNTEAFF.

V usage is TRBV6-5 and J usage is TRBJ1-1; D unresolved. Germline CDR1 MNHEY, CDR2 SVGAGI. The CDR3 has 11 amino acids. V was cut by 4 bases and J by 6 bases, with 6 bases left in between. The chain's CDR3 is CASSSQSEAFF. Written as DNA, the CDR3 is TGTGCCAGCAGTTCCCAGTCTGAAGCTTTCTTT.

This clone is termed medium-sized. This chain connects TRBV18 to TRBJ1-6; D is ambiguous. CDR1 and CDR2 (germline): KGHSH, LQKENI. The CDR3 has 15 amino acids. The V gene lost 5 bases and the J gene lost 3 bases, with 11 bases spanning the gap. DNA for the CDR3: TGTGCCAGCTCAACCGTACAGTACTATAATTCACCCCTCCACTTT. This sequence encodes CASSTVQYYNSPLHF.

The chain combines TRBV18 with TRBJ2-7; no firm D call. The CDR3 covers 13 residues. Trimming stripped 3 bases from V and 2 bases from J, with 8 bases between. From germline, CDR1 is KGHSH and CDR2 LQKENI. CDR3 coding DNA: TGTGCCAGCTCACCGCTACATGCCTACGAGCAGTACTTC. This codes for CASSPLHAYEQYF.

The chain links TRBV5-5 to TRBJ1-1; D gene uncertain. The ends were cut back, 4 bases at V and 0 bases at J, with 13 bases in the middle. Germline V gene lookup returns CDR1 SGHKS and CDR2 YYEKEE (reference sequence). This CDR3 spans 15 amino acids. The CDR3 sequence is CASSPWGYMNTEAFF. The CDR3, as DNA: TGTGCCAGCAGCCCATGGGGATATATGAACACTGAAGCTTTCTTT. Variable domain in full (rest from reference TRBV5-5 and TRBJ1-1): DAGVTQSPTHLIKTRGQQVTLRCSPISGHKSVSWYQQVLGQGPQFIFQYYEKEERGRGNFPDRFSARQFPNYSSELNVNALLLGDSALYLCASSPWGYMNTEAFFGQGTRLTVV.

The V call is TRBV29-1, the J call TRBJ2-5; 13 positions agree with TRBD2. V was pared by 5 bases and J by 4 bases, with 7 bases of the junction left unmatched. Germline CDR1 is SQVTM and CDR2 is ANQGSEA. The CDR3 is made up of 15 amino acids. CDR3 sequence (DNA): TGCAGCGTTAGGACTAGCGGGGGTCGGGGAGAGACCCAGTACTTC. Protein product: CSVRTSGGRGETQYF.

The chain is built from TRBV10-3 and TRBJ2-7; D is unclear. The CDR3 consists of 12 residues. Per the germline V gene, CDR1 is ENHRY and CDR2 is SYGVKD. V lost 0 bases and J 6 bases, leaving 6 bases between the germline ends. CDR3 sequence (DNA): TGTGCCATCAGTGAGTCAGGGCTCGAGCAGTACTTC. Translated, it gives CAISESGLEQYF.

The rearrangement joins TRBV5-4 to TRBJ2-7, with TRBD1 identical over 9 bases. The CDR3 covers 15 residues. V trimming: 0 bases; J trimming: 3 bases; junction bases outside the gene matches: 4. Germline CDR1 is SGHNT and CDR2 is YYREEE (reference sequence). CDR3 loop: CASSLGGTGSYEQYF. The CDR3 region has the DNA TGTGCCAGCAGCTTGGGGGGGACAGGGAGCTACGAGCAGTACTTC.

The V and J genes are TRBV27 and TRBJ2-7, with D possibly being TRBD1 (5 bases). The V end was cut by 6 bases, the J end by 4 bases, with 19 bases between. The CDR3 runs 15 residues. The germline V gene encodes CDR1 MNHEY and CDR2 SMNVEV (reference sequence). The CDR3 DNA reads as TGTGCCAGCAGCGTGGCAGGCAGGGCCGATTACGAGCAGTACTTC. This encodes CASSVAGRADYEQYF.

The CDR3 loop reads CASSLEQGGSDGYTF. In nucleotides, the CDR3 is TGTGCCAGCAGCTTAGAACAAGGGGGTTCGGATGGCTACACCTTC. The genes are TRBV11-2 and TRBJ1-2, with a weak D call TRBD1 (6 bases). CDR1 SGHAT and CDR2 FQNNGV come from the germline V gene. Trimming took off 0 bases at V and 6 bases at J, with 14 bases between the two ends. There are 15 residues in the CDR3.

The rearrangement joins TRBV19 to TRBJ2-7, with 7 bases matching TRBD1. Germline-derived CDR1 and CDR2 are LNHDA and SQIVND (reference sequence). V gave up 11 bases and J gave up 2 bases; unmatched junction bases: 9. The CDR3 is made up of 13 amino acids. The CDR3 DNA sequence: TGTGCCTCGAGGGGGCCGGCGACCTACGAGCAGTACTTC. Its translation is CASRGPATYEQYF. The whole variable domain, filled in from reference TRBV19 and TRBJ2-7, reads DGGITQSPKYLFRKEGQNVTLSCEQNLNHDAMYWYRQDPGQGLRLIYYSQIVNDFQKGDIAEGYSVSREKKESFPLTVTSAQKNPTAFYLCASRGPATYEQYFGPGTRLTVT.